This T cell receptor (beta chain) was identified in a study of cytomegalovirus exposure and HLA in healthy donors. Primers for the PCR totalled 60 Vbeta and 13 Jbeta. Sequencing was performed with immunoSEQ multiplex PCR; in TCRdb, only in-frame clones are kept and a portion is missing. This table holds some 150,000 clones, 77% found once. Worth noting for this clone: Its matching antigen is unknown.

Study results and caveats: Researchers had no immune exposure information except CMV serostatus available.

The sequence was collected from a female donor in good health and CMV-seronegative. The sequencing sample was made of PBMCs.

CDR3 loop: CASTWGTGGQGNTIYF. The CDR3 nucleotides are TGTGCCAGCACCTGGGGGACAGGGGGTCAAGGAAACACCATATATTTT. The rearrangement joins TRBV5-4 to TRBJ1-3; 11 bases agree with TRBD1. V lost 6 bases to trimming and J lost 4 bases; unmatched junction nucleotides: 9. Germline loops: CDR1 SGHNT, CDR2 YYREEE (reference sequence). This CDR3 has 16 amino acids.